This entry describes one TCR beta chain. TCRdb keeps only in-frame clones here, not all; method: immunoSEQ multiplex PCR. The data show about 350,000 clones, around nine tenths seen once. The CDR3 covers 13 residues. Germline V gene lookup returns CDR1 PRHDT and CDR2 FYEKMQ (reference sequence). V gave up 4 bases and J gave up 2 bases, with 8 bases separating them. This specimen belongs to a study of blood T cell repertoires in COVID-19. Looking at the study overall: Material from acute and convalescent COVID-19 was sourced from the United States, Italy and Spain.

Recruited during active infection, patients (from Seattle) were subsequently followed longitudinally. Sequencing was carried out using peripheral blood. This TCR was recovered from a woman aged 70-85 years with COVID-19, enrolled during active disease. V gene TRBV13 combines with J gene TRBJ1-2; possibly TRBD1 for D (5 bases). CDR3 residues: CASSSRQNYGYTF. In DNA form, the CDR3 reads TGTGCCAGCAGCTCTCGACAGAACTATGGCTACACCTTC. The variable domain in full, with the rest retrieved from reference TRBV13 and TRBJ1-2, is AAGVIQSPRHLIKEKRETATLKCYPIPRHDTVYWYQQGPGQDPQFLISFYEKMQSDKGSIPDRFSAQQFSDYHSELNMSSLELGDSALYFCASSSRQNYGYTFGSGTRLTVV.